Listed here is a single T cell receptor (beta chain). Its antigen is unknown. Assay used: immunoSEQ multiplex PCR; TCRdb lists only in-frame clones, some missing. The sample contains millions of clones, 80% to 95% of which appear only once. V lost 5 bases and J lost 5; bases outside the gene matches: 5. Germline V gives CDR1 SGHVS, CDR2 FNYEAQ. This CDR3 has 13 residues. This sample was included in a study of shared clonotypes between healthy human individuals. Points from the study as a whole: The sharing of approximately 4.6% of naive CD4 clonotypes was seen across a handful of donors. Sample collection involved blood only; tissue repertoires are likely different.

All the donors were Caucasian adults who lived in Nashville, Tennessee. J is TRBJ1-2 and V is TRBV7-6, with 7 bases identical to TRBD1. Sequencing was performed on naive CD4+ T cells from PBMCs. The subset here: CD45RA+ positively selected. The receptor comes from a man between 18 and 29 years old in good health. Some clones in this sample may be carry-over from other donors' samples. CDR3 nucleotide sequence: TGTGCCAGCAGCCGAGGACAGGAATATGGCTACACCTTC. Its translation is CASSRGQEYGYTF.